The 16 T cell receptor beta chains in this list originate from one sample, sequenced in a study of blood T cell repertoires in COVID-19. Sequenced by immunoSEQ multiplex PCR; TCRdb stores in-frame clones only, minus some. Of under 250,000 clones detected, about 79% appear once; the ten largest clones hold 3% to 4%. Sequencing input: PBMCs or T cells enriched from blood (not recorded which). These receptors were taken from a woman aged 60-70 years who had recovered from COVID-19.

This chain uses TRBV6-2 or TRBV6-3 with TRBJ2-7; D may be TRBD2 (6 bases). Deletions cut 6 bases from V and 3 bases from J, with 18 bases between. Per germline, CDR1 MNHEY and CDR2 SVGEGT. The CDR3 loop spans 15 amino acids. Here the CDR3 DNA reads TGTGCCAGCAGCCCCTGGGGGAAGGAGGGCTACGAGCAGTACTTC. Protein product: CASSPWGKEGYEQYF.

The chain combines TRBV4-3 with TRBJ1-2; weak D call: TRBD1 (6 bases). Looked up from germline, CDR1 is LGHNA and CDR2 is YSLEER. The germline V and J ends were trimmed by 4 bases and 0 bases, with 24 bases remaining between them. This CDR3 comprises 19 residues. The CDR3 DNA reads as TGCGCCAGCAGCCGAGGACGCATGGTGGGCAGGGGACCTAACTATGGCTACACCTTC. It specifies CASSRGRMVGRGPNYGYTF.

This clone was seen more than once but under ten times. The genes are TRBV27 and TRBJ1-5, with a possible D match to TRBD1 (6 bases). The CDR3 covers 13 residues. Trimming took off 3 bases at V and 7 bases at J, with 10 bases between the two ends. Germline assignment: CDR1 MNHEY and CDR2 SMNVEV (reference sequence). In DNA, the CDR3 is TGTGCCAGCAGTTTCAGGGGAGACCAGCCCCAGCATTTT. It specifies CASSFRGDQPQHF.

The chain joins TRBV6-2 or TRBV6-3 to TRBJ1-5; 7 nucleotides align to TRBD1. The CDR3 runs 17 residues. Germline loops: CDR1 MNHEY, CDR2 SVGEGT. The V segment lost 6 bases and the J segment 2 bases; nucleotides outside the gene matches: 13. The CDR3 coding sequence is TGTGCCAGCAGCCGCCCCCCCAGGGGGATTGGCAATCAGCCCCAGCATTTT. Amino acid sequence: CASSRPPRGIGNQPQHF.

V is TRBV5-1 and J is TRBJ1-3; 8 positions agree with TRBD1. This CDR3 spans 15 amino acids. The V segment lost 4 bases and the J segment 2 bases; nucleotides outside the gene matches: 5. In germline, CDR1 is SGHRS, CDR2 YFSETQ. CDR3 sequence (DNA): TGCGCCAGCAGCCGGACAGGGTCGACTGGAAACACCATATATTTT. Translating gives CASSRTGSTGNTIYF. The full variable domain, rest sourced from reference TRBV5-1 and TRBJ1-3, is KAGVTQTPRYLIKTRGQQVTLSCSPISGHRSVSWYQQTPGQGLQFLFEYFSETQRNKGNFPGRFSGRQFSNSRSEMNVSTLELGDSALYLCASSRTGSTGNTIYFGEGSWLTVV.

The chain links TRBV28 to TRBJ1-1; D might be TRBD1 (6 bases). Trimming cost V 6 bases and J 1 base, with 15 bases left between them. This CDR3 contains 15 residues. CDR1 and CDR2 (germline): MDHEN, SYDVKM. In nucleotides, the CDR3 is TGTGCCAGCAGGTCCGCAGGGGTGGGGAACACTGAAGCTTTCTTT. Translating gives CASRSAGVGNTEAFF.

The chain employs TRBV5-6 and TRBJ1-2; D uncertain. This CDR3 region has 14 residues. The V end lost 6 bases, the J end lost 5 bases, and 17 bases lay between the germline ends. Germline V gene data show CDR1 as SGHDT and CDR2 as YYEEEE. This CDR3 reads CASIGEGKVYGYTF. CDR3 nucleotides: TGTGCCAGCATTGGGGAGGGAAAGGTTTATGGCTACACCTTC.

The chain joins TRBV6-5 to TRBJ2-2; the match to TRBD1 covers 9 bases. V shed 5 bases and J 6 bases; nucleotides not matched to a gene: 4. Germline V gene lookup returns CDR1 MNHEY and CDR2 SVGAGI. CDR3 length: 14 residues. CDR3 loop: CASSPDRGAGELFF. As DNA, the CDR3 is TGTGCCAGCAGTCCAGACAGGGGGGCCGGGGAGCTGTTTTTT.

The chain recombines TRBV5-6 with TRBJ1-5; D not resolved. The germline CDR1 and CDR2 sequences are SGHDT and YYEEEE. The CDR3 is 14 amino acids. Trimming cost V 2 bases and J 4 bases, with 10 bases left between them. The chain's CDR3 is CASSLGGRNQPQHF. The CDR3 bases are TGTGCCAGCAGCTTAGGAGGGAGGAATCAGCCCCAGCATTTT.

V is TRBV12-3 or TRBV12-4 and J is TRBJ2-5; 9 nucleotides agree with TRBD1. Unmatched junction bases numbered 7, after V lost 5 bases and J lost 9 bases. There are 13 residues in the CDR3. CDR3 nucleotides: TGTGCCAGCAGTCGGGACAGGGTTGGAGCCCAGTACTTC. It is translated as CASSRDRVGAQYF.

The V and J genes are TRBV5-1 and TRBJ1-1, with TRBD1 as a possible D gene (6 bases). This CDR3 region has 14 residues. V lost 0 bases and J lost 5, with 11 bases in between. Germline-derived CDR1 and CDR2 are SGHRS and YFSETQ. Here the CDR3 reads CASSLEGQMTEAFF. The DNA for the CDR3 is TGCGCCAGCAGCTTGGAAGGACAGATGACTGAAGCTTTCTTT.

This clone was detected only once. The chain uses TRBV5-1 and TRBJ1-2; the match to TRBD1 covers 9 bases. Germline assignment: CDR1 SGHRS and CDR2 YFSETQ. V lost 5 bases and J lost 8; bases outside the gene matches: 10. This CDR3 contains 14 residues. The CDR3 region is CASSRDREFWGYTF. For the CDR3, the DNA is TGCGCCAGCAGTCGGGACAGGGAGTTTTGGGGCTACACCTTC. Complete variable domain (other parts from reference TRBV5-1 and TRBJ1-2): KAGVTQTPRYLIKTRGQQVTLSCSPISGHRSVSWYQQTPGQGLQFLFEYFSETQRNKGNFPGRFSGRQFSNSRSEMNVSTLELGDSALYLCASSRDREFWGYTFGSGTRLTVV.

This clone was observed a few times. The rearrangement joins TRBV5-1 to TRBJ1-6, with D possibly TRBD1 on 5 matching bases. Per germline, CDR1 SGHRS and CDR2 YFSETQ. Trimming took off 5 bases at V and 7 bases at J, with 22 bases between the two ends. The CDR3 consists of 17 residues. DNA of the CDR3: TGCGCCAGCAGTCCCCAGGTGACAGTCGGGGGAAATTCACCCCTCCACTTT. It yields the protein CASSPQVTVGGNSPLHF.

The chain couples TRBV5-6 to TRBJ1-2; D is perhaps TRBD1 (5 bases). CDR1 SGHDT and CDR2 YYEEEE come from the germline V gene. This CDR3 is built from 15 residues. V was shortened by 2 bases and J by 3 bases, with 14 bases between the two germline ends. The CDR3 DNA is TGTGCCAGCAGCTTCGACCAGGGCAGGGACTATGGCTACACCTTC. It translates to CASSFDQGRDYGYTF.

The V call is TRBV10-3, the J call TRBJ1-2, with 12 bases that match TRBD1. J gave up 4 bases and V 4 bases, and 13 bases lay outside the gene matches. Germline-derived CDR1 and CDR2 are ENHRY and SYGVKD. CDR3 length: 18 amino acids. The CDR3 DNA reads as TGTGCCATCAGTGCCGGGACAGGGGGCAGGTCTTCTCTCTATGGCTACACCTTC. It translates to CAISAGTGGRSSLYGYTF.

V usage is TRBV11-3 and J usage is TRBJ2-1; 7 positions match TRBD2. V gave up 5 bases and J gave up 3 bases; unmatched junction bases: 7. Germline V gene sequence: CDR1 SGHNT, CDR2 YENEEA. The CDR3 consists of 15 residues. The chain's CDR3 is CASSPGGGGYNEQFF. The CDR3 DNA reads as TGTGCCAGCAGCCCCGGTGGGGGGGGCTACAATGAGCAGTTCTTC.